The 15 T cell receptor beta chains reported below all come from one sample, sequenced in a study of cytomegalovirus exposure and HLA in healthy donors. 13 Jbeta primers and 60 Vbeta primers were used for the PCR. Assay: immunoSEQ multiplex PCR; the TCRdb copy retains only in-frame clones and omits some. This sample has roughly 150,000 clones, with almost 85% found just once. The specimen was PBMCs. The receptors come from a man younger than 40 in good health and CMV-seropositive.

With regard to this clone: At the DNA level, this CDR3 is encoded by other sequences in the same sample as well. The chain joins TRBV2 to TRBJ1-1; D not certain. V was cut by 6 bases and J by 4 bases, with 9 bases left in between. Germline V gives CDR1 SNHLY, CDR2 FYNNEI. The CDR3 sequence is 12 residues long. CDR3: CASSYSSTEAFF. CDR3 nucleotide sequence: TGTGCCAGCAGCTACAGTTCCACTGAAGCTTTCTTT.

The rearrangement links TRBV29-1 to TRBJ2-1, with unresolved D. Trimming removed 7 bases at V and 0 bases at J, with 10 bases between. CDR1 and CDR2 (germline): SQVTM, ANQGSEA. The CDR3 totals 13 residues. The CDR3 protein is CSGSPPSYNEQFF. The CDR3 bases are TGCAGCGGGAGTCCCCCCTCCTACAATGAGCAGTTCTTC.

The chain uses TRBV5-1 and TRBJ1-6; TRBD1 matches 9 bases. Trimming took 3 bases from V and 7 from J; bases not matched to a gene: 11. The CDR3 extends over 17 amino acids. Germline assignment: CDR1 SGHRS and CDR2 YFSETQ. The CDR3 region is CASSSPGTGSKNSPLHF. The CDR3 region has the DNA TGCGCCAGCAGCTCGCCGGGGACAGGGAGCAAGAATTCACCCCTCCACTTT.

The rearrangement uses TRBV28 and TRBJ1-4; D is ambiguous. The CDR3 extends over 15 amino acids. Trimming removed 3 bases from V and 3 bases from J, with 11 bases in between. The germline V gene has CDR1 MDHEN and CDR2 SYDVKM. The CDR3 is CASSFQSSSNEKLFF. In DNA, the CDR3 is TGTGCCAGCAGTTTCCAGTCATCTTCTAATGAAAAACTGTTTTTT.

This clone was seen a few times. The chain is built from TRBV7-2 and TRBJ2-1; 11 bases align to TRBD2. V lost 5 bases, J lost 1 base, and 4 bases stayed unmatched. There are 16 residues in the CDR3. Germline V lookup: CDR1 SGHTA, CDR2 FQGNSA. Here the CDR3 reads CASSITSGSSYNEQFF. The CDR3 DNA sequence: TGTGCCAGCAGCATCACTAGCGGGAGTTCCTACAATGAGCAGTTCTTC.

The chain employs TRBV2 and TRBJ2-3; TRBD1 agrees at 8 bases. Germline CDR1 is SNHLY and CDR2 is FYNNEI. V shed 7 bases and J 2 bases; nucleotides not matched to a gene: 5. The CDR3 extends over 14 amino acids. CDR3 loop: CASTQTGVTDTQYF. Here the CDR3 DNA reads TGTGCCAGCACCCAGACAGGGGTCACAGATACGCAGTATTTT.

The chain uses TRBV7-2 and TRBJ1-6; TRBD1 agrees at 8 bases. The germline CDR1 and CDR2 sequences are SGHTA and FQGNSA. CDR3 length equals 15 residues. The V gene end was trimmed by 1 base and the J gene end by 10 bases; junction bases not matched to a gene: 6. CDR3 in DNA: TGTGCCAGCAGCTTAGGGGACAGGACAAGCTCACCCCTCCACTTT. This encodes CASSLGDRTSSPLHF.

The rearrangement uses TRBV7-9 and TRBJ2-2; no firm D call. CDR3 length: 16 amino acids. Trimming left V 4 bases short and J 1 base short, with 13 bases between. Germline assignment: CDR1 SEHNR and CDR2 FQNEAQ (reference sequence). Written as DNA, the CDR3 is TGTGCCAGCAGCTCGGGTTGGCCGGTGAACACCGGGGAGCTGTTTTTT. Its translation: CASSSGWPVNTGELFF.

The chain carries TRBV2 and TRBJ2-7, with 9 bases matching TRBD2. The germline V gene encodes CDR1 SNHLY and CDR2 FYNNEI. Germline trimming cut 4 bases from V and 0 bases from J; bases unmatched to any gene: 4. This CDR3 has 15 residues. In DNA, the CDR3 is TGTGCCAGCAGTGTGGTAGCGGGGGCCTCCTACGAGCAGTACTTC. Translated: CASSVVAGASYEQYF.

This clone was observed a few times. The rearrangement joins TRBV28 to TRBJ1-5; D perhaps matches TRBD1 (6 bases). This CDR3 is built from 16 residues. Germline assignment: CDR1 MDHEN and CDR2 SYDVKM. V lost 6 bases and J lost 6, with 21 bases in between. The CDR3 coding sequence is TGTGCCAGCAGGGCGGGGGACAAGGAGGTCACTCAGCCCCAGCATTTT. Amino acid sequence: CASRAGDKEVTQPQHF.

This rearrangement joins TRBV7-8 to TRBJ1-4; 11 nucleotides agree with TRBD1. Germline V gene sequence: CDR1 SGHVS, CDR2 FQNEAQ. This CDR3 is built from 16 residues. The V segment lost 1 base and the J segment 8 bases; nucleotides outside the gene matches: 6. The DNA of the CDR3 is TGTGCCAGCAGCTTAGGGCGGACAGGGGGCGCGGAAAAACTGTTTTTT. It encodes CASSLGRTGGAEKLFF.

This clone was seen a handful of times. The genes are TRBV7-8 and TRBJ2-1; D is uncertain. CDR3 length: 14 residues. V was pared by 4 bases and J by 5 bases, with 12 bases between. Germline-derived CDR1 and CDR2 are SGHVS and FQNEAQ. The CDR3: CASSSELQDNEQFF. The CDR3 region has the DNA TGTGCCAGCAGCTCAGAGTTGCAGGACAATGAGCAGTTCTTC.

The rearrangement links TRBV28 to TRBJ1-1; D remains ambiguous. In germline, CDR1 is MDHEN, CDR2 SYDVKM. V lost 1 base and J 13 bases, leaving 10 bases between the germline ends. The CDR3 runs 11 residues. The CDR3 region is CASSLSGSGFF. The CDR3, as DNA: TGTGCCAGCAGTTTATCGGGAAGTGGTTTCTTT.

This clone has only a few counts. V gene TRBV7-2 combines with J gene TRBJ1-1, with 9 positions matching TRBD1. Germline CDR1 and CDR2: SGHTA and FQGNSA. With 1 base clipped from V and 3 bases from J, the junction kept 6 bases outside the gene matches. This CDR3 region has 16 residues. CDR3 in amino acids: CASSLGQGDLYTEAFF. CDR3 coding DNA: TGTGCCAGCAGCTTAGGACAGGGGGATTTATACACTGAAGCTTTCTTT.

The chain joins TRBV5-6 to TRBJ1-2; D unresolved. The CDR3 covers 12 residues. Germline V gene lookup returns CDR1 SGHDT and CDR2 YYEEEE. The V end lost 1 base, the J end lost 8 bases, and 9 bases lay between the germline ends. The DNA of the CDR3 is TGTGCCAGCAGCTTGCGGGCGGGGGGCTACACCTTC. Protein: CASSLRAGGYTF.